Here is one T cell receptor beta chain with its context. In the absence of a count, this clonotype is rated medium-sized (0.01 to 0.1%) from its frequency. This clone's antigen is unknown. This record belongs to a study of T cell clusters in autoimmune cytopenias (dated by TCRdb to about 2019). For the study in its entirety: The median TRB sequencing depth was around 55,000 reads per sample, and the median number of distinct TRB clonotypes was approximately 2,000 per sample. Alongside healthy, CLL and autoimmune hepatitis controls, autoimmune cytopenia patients had their peripheral blood TRB and IGH repertoires sequenced at active disease and again during treatment follow-up. The study aimed to test whether autoimmune cytopenia patients carry a disease-specific immune repertoire signature usable as a blood-based biomarker. For primary cytopenia, the controls were fewer than 30 age-matched healthy donors, and for secondary cytopenia, the controls were over eleven age-matched CLL patients. Paper-wide results and their limitations: Shifts in the TRB repertoire, including less even repertoires in secondary cytopenia and CLL, were mostly a reflection of lymphoma bias and not of autoimmunity. The T cell clusters were defined in silico only, and their functional role remained to be validated experimentally. In the comparison of secondary cytopenia with CLL, the cluster-lack signature was not observed, apparently because the dominant lymphoma-associated repertoire masked the signature. Compared with active autoimmune hepatitis patients, healthy donors had almost three times as many exclusive TRB clusters, a finding consistent with an autoimmunity-wide signature. GLIPH results suggested that primary autoimmune cytopenia patients were missing physiological T cell clusters, with 50 to 55 clusters found only in healthy donors compared with about 16 found only in patients.

To amplify TRB rearrangements, a touch-down multiplex PCR protocol was run with the TRB-A and TRB-B primer pools combined in a single tube. Illumina adapters and sample indices were attached to the amplicons through two consecutive PCR reactions using Phusion HS II polymerase. After gel purification with the NucleoSpin Gel and PCR Clean-up kit, the amplicons were quantified by Qubit and checked for quality on an Agilent 2100 Bioanalyzer. Sequencing of the libraries was done on an Illumina MiSeq with 600-cycle, single-indexed, paired-end runs. Per the authors' processing: Alignment and assembly of TRB reads were performed with MiXCR version 2.1.12 and the default MiXCR reference library. A clone was defined by each unique CDR3 nucleotide sequence, and the analysis included only productive sequences supported by at least two reads. Repertoire diversity was assessed with alpha-parameterized diversity profiles (alpha 0 to 5), including the Shannon (alpha 1) and Simpson (alpha 2) indices, which were computed with an R script. The tcR package was used to compute combinatorial TRB VJ usage, and cohorts were compared on this usage by principal component analysis with ade4. GLIPH clustering of TCRbeta CDR3s was carried out on cohort pairs matched by age and read depth, and cluster frequencies were compared by Wilcoxon test. TCRdb reprocessed the reads and lists each CDR3 protein sequence as a single entry, with no DNA. These V and J calls are TCRdb output, not the study's own analysis. The sample table on file contains some 650 distinct CDR3 sequences. The ten most abundant clones make up around 16% of the sample.

Inclusive of the bounding cysteine and phenylalanine, the CDR3 is 17 residues long. DNA is not on record. The germline V gene encodes CDR1 SGHAT and CDR2 FQNNGV. TRB amplification used roughly 0.25 ug of peripheral blood genomic DNA, 30,000 to 40,000 genome equivalents, per sample. The roughly 15 chronic lymphocytic leukemia controls were untreated and were free of autoimmune cytopenia, with mean and median ages of roughly 65 and 63 years recorded and 5 of the controls being female. Separately, the same data were catalogued under a study of T cell repertoires in aging, cancer and after chemotherapy. Reported in the second study: Donors spanned six age groups from 30 or younger to 70 or older, with at least three individuals per group. In the hematological group, the paired samples taken before and after chemotherapy came from chronic lymphocytic leukemia patients who were treated with regimens based on fludarabine or bendamustine. The full dataset contained millions of TCR reads. Significantly lower blood TCR diversity and higher clonality were observed in untreated patients with hematological or solid cancers than in age-matched healthy donors. In healthy donors, the decline in TCR diversity with age was mainly due to loss of richness, whereas in cancer patients loss of evenness also played a role. An increase in median generation probability over the chemotherapy interval was observed in both cancer cohorts, suggesting that the repertoire was reconstituted through rebound thymic output. It was noted by the authors that conclusions about immunological memory after chemotherapy cannot be drawn from the repertoire data. Lymphoid organ infiltration was present in hematological cancer patients, and this infiltration may itself impair thymic emigration or peripheral T cell expansion. The study profiled peripheral blood TCR beta repertoires from healthy donors and cancer patients to examine immunoaging and T cell reconstitution after chemotherapy. The cohort comprised 200 to 250 cancer patients, more than 90 with hematological and 110 to 130 with solid cancers, plus 95 healthy donors as a reference group. TRB sequences were processed with MiXCR versions 2.12 and 3.0.5. The repertoire metrics were Shannon diversity, evenness, clonality (defined as one minus evenness), and alpha-parameterized diversity profiles covering alpha 0 to 5. The IGoR algorithm was used to calculate generation probabilities of clones in the paired pre- and post-chemotherapy samples.

The V and J segments used are TRBV11-2 and TRBJ2-1; TCRdb names TRBD2, which stays unverified in the absence of DNA. The receptor comes from a human donor with chronic lymphocytic leukemia. What was sequenced was peripheral blood. The CDR3 loop reads CASSPTGQSDGRNEQFF.